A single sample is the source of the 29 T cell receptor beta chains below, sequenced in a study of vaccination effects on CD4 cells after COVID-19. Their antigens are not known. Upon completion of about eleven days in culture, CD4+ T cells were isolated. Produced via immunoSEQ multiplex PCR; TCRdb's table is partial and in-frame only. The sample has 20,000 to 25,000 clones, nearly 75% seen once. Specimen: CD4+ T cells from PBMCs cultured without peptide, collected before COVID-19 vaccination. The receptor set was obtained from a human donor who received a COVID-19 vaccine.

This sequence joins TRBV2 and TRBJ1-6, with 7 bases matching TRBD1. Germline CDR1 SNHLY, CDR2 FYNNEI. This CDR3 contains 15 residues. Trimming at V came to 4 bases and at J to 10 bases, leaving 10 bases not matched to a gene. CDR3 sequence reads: CASSAYSRGQSPLHF. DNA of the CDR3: TGTGCCAGCAGTGCGTATTCTAGGGGGCAGTCACCCCTCCACTTT.

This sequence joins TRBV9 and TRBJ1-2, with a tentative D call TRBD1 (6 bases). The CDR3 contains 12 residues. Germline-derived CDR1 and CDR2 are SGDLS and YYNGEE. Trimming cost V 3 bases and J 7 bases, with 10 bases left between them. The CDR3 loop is CASSALQGGYTF. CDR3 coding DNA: TGTGCCAGCAGCGCATTACAGGGTGGCTACACCTTC.

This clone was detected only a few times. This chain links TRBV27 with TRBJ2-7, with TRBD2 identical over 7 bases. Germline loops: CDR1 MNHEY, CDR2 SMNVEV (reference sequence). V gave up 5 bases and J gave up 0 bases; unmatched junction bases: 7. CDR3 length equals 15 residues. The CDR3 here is CASSLSGVNSYEQYF. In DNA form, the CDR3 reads TGTGCCAGCAGTCTCAGCGGGGTTAACTCCTACGAGCAGTACTTC.

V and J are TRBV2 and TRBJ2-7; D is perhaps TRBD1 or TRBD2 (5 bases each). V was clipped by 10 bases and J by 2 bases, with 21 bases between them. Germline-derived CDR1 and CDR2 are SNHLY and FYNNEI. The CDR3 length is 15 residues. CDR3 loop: CATLKPGTGPYEQYF. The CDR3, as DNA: TGTGCCACACTGAAACCCGGGACGGGTCCCTACGAGCAGTACTTC.

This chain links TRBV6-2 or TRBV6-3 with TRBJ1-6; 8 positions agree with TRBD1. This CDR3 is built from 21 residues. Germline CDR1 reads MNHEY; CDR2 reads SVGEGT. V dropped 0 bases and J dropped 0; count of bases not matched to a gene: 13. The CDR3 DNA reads TGTGCCAGCAGTTACTCACCGGACAGGGAGGTTGCGGTCTCCTATAATTCACCCCTCCACTTT. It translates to CASSYSPDREVAVSYNSPLHF.

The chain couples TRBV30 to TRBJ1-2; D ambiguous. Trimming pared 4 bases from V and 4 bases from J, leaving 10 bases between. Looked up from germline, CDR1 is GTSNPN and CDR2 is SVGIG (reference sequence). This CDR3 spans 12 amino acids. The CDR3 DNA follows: TGTGCCTGGACCCTAAGAGGCTATGGCTACACCTTC. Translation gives CAWTLRGYGYTF.

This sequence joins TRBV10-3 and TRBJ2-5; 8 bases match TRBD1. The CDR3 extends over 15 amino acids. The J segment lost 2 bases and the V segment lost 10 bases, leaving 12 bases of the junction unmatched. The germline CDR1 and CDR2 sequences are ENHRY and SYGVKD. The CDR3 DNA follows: TGTGCCACCGGGGGTGGCAGGGGGCGTCAAGAGACCCAGTACTTC. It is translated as CATGGGRGRQETQYF.

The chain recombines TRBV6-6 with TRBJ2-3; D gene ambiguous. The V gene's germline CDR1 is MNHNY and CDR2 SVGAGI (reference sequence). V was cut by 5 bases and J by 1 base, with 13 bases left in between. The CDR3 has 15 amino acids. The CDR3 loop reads CASSPTLMGTDTQYF. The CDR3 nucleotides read TGTGCCAGCAGTCCAACCTTAATGGGCACAGATACGCAGTATTTT.

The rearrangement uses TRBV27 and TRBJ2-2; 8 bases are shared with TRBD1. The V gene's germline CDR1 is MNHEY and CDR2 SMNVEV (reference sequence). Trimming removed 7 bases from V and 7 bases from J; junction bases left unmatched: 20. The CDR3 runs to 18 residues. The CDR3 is CASKFARGAGGAVGELFF. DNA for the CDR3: TGTGCCAGCAAGTTCGCCAGGGGGGCAGGGGGCGCCGTCGGGGAGCTGTTTTTT.

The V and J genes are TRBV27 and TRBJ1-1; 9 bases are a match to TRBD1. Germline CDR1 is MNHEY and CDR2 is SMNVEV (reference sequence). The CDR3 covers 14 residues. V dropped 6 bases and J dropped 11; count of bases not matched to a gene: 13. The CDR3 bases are TGTGCCAGCAGAGCCCGCCGGGACAGGGATATGGCTTTCTTT. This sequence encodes CASRARRDRDMAFF.

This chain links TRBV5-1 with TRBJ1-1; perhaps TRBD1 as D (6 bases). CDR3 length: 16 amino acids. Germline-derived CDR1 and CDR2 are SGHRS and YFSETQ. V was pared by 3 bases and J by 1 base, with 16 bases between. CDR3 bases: TGCGCCAGCAGCTCCCAAACAGGGTTATCGAACACTGAAGCTTTCTTT. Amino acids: CASSSQTGLSNTEAFF.

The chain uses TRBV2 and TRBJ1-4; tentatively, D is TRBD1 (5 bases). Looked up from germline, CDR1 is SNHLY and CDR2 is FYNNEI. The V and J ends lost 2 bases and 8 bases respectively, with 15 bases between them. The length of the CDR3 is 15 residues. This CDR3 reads CASSERDLKGEKLFF. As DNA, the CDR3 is TGTGCCAGCAGTGAAAGGGACCTTAAAGGGGAAAAACTGTTTTTT.

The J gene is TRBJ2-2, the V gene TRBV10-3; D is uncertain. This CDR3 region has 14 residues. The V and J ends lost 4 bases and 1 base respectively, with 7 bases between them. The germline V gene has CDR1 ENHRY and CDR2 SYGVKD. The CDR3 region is CAISGIWNTGELFF. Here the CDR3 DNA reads TGTGCCATCAGTGGGATTTGGAACACCGGGGAGCTGTTTTTT.

CDR3 amino acids: CASSHSGANVLTF. In nucleotides, the CDR3 is TGTGCCAGCAGCCACTCTGGGGCCAACGTCCTGACTTTC. This sequence joins TRBV6-5 and TRBJ2-6; D gene uncertain. The CDR3 totals 13 residues. CDR1 is MNHEY and CDR2 is SVGAGI in the germline V gene. V lost 6 bases to trimming and J lost 0 bases, with 3 bases between them.

DNA for the CDR3: TGCGCCAGCAGCCTATCCGGGACAGGGGTTATAGATACGCAGTATTTT. Its translation is CASSLSGTGVIDTQYF. The chain uses TRBV5-1 and TRBJ2-3; TRBD1 matches at 10 bases. Germline CDR1 and CDR2: SGHRS and YFSETQ. The CDR3 has 16 residues. Germline trimming cut 4 bases from V and 5 bases from J; bases unmatched to any gene: 10.

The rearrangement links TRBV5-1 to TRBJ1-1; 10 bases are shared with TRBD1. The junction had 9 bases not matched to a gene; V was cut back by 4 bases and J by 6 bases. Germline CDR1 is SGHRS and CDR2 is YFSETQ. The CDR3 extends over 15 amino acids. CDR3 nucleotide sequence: TGCGCCAGCAGCCCCTTGGGACAGGGGCCCTCTGAAGCTTTCTTT. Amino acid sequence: CASSPLGQGPSEAFF.

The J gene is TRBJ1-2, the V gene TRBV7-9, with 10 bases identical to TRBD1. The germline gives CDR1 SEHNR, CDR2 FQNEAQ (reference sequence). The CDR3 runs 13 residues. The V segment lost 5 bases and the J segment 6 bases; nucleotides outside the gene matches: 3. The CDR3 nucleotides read TGTGCCAGCAGCGGACAGGGGGGAAATGGCTACACCTTC. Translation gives CASSGQGGNGYTF.

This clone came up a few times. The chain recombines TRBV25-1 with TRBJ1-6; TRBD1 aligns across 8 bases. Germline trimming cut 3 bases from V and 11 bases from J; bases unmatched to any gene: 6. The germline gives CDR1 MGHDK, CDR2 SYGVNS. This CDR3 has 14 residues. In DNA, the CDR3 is TGTGCCAGCAGTGACACAGGGGGGTACGCACCCCTCCACTTT. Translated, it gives CASSDTGGYAPLHF.

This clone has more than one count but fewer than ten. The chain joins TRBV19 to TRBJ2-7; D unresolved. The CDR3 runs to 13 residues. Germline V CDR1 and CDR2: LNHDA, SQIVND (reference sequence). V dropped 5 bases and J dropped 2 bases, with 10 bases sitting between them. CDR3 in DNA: TGTGCCAGTAGTCTCGGGCCTCCCTACGAGCAGTACTTC. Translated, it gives CASSLGPPYEQYF.

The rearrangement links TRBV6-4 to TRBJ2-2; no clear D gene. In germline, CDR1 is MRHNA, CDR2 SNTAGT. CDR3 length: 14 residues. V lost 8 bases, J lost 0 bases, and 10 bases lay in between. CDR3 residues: CASSLSANTGELFF. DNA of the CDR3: TGTGCCAGCTCGTTATCTGCGAACACCGGGGAGCTGTTTTTT.

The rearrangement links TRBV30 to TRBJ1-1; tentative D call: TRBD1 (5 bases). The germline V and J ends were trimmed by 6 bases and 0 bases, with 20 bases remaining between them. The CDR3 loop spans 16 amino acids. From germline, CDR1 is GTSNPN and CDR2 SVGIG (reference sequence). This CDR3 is CACAKGWGLLNTEAFF. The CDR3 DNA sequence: TGTGCCTGCGCTAAGGGATGGGGACTTCTGAACACTGAAGCTTTCTTT.

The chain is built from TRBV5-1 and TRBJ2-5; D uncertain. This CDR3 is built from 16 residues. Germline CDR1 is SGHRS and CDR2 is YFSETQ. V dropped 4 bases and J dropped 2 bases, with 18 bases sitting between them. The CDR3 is CASSIDKIPLQETQYF. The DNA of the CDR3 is TGCGCCAGCAGCATTGACAAAATCCCCCTTCAAGAGACCCAGTACTTC. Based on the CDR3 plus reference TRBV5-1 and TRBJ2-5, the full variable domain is KAGVTQTPRYLIKTRGQQVTLSCSPISGHRSVSWYQQTPGQGLQFLFEYFSETQRNKGNFPGRFSGRQFSNSRSEMNVSTLELGDSALYLCASSIDKIPLQETQYFGPGTRLLVL.

For the CDR3, the DNA is TGCGCCAGCAGCCAGATTGCTAACCAGGAGCAGTACTTC. It encodes CASSQIANQEQYF. The chain carries TRBV4-3 and TRBJ2-7, with D unclear. V dropped 3 bases and J dropped 7 bases, with 13 bases sitting between them. Germline-derived CDR1 and CDR2 are LGHNA and YSLEER. CDR3 length equals 13 residues.

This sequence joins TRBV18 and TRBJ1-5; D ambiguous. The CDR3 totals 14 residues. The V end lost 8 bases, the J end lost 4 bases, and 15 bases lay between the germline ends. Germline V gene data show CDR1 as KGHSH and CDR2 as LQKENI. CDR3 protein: CASNQSPKNQPQHF. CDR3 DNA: TGTGCCAGCAACCAATCCCCTAAAAATCAGCCCCAGCATTTT.

CDR3 in amino acids: CASSRGGVETQYF. The CDR3 bases are TGCGCCAGCAGCCGAGGGGGCGTAGAGACCCAGTACTTC. This chain uses TRBV4-1 with TRBJ2-5; 7 bases fit TRBD1. The germline CDR1 and CDR2 sequences are MGHRA and YSYEKL. The CDR3 sequence is 13 residues long. Trimming removed 4 bases from V and 4 bases from J; junction bases left unmatched: 3.

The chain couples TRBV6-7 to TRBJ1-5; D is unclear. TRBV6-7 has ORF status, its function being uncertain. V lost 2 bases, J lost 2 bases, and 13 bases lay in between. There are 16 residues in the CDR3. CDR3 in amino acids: CASSYPIAWGNQPQHF. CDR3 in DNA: TGTGCCAGCAGTTACCCCATAGCCTGGGGCAATCAGCCCCAGCATTTT.

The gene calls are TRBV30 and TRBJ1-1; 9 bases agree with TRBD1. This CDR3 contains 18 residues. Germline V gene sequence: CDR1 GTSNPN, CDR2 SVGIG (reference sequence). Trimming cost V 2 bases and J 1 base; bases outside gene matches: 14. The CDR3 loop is CAWSLVGTGIFKNTEAFF. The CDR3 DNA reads TGTGCCTGGAGTCTTGTGGGGACAGGGATTTTCAAGAACACTGAAGCTTTCTTT.

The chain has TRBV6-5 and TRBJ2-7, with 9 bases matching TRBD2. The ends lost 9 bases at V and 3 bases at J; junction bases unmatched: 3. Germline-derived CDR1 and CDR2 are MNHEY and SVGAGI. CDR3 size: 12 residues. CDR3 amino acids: CASSTSGYEQYF. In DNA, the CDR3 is TGTGCCAGTTCGACTAGCGGCTACGAGCAGTACTTC.

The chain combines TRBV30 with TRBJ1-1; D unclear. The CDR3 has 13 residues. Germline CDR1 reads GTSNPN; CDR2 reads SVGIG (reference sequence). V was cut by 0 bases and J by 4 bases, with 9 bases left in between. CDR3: CAWSVAGFTEAFF. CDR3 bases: TGTGCCTGGAGTGTAGCTGGGTTCACTGAAGCTTTCTTT. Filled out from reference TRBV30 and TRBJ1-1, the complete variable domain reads SQTIHQWPATLVQPVGSPLSLECTVEGTSNPNLYWYRQAAGRGLQLLFYSVGIGQISSEVPQNLSASRPQDRQFILSSKKLLLSDSGFYLCAWSVAGFTEAFFGQGTRLTVV.